This entry lists 30 T cell receptor beta chains sequenced from one sample in a study of identical twins. TCRdb called the 5' RACE reads again in MiXCR, with one record for every CDR3 protein. The profile shows hundreds of thousands of distinct CDR3 sequences, about 18% of them singletons. This sample also appeared in a second study, on T cells expressing NK-cell markers.

Material for sequencing was PBMCs. These receptors originate from a woman aged 18-29 years in good health.

The table lists this clonotype with a few counts. The genes are TRBV5-1 and TRBJ1-2, with TRBD1 as a possible D gene (5 bases). This CDR3 contains 15 residues. V was shortened by 0 bases and J by 0 bases, with 9 bases between the two germline ends. Germline loops: CDR1 SGHRS, CDR2 YFSETQ. The CDR3 protein is CASSLGDPTNYGYTF. DNA for the CDR3: TGCGCCAGCAGCTTGGGGGACCCTACTAACTATGGCTACACCTTC.

This clonotype came up a few times. In nucleotides, the CDR3 is TGTGCCAGCAGTTTAGGGGCGGCTGGAAACACCATATATTTT. Residues: CASSLGAAGNTIYF. The V and J genes are TRBV12-3 or TRBV12-4 and TRBJ1-3, with no clear D. Trimming took off 1 base at V and 2 bases at J, with 6 bases between the two ends. This CDR3 has 14 residues.

The chain uses TRBV6-1 and TRBJ2-1; TRBD2 might be the D (6 bases). CDR1 MNHNS and CDR2 SASEGT come from the germline V gene. Trimming stripped 7 bases from V and 0 bases from J, with 13 bases between. The CDR3 is 15 residues long. CDR3 nucleotide sequence: TGTGCCAGCAATCGCGGGACCCTCTCCTACAATGAGCAGTTCTTC. This encodes CASNRGTLSYNEQFF.

This clonotype has more than one count but fewer than ten. The CDR3 nucleotides are TGCGCCAGCAGCTCGTCCGGATCTCCCCTCCACTTT. It yields the protein CASSSSGSPLHF. The rearrangement uses TRBV5-1 and TRBJ1-6; D remains unclear. Looked up from germline, CDR1 is SGHRS and CDR2 is YFSETQ. The CDR3 is made up of 12 amino acids. V shed 3 bases and J shed 13 bases, with 11 bases lying between them.

This clonotype has more than one count but fewer than ten. The V gene is TRBV12-3 or TRBV12-4, the J gene TRBJ2-7, with 11 bases that match TRBD1. J was trimmed by 7 bases and V by 5 bases; bases with no gene match: 7. The CDR3 is made up of 14 amino acids. CDR3 amino acids: CASSNGQGAWEQYF. CDR3 coding DNA: TGTGCCAGCAGTAACGGACAGGGGGCTTGGGAGCAGTACTTC.

This clonotype was observed a few times. The CDR3 nucleotides read TGTGCCAGCAGCCCAATACTAGCGAACACTGAAGCTTTCTTT. It is translated as CASSPILANTEAFF. V is TRBV9 and J is TRBJ1-1, with D unclear. The CDR3 consists of 14 residues. CDR1 SGDLS and CDR2 YYNGEE come from the germline V gene. V shed 4 bases and J shed 1 base, with 11 bases lying between them.

This clonotype was counted a few times. This rearrangement joins TRBV12-3 or TRBV12-4 to TRBJ1-2; TRBD1 matches 10 bases. The CDR3 spans 13 residues. Trimming cost V 11 bases and J 6 bases; bases outside gene matches: 9. The CDR3 nucleotides read TGTGCCTCTAAAAGGGACAGGGGCCATGGCTACACCTTC. This gives the protein CASKRDRGHGYTF.

There are a few counts of this clonotype. This chain links TRBV12-3 or TRBV12-4 with TRBJ2-3, with D perhaps given as TRBD1 or TRBD2 (6 bases each). This CDR3 is 17 amino acids long. V was shortened by 2 bases and J by 2 bases, with 17 bases between the two germline ends. The CDR3 DNA is TGTGCCAGCAGTTTAATCGGGGGCATCCGATTCACAGATACGCAGTATTTT. It is translated as CASSLIGGIRFTDTQYF.

The chain joins TRBV6-5 to TRBJ1-2; D ambiguous. V was cut by 0 bases and J by 5 bases, with 10 bases left in between. Germline V gene data show CDR1 as MNHEY and CDR2 as SVGAGI. The CDR3 spans 14 residues. The CDR3 DNA reads as TGTGCCAGCAGTTACTCGTACGGGAAGTATGGCTACACCTTC. It encodes CASSYSYGKYGYTF.

The chain links TRBV20-1 to TRBJ1-6, with unresolved D. Germline CDR1 reads DFQATT; CDR2 reads SNEGSKA (reference sequence). The CDR3 is 14 residues long. V was clipped by 1 base and J by 10 bases, with 14 bases between them. In DNA, the CDR3 is TGCAGTGCTAGAGCTAACTCTGGGGAATCACCCCTCCACTTT. It translates to CSARANSGESPLHF.

This clonotype has more than one count but fewer than ten. The chain recombines TRBV9 with TRBJ1-5; D gene ambiguous. The V and J ends lost 3 bases and 4 bases respectively, with 8 bases between them. Germline V gene lookup returns CDR1 SGDLS and CDR2 YYNGEE. This CDR3 has 13 amino acids. The CDR3 loop is CASSAWANQPQHF. CDR3 coding DNA: TGTGCCAGCAGCGCCTGGGCTAATCAGCCCCAGCATTTT. Together with reference TRBV9 and TRBJ1-5, the CDR3 gives the full variable domain: DSGVTQTPKHLITATGQRVTLRCSPRSGDLSVYWYQQSLDQGLQFLIQYYNGEERAKGNILERFSAQQFPDLHSELNLSSLELGDSALYFCASSAWANQPQHFGDGTRLSIL.

The DNA for the CDR3 is TGTGCCTCTAGACAGCGGGGGGGGTCCTACAATGAGCAGTTCTTC. This gives the protein CASRQRGGSYNEQFF. The V and J genes are TRBV6-4 and TRBJ2-1; TRBD2 agrees at 10 bases. This CDR3 comprises 15 residues. Germline trimming cut 11 bases from V and 1 base from J; bases unmatched to any gene: 8. Germline V gene lookup returns CDR1 MRHNA and CDR2 SNTAGT.

The chain employs TRBV15 and TRBJ1-3, with 9 bases lining up with TRBD1. The CDR3 is 16 residues long. Germline values: CDR1 LNHNV, CDR2 YYDKDF (reference sequence). J was trimmed by 2 bases and V by 5 bases; bases with no gene match: 7. The CDR3 DNA sequence: TGTGCCACCAGCTCCTGGAACAGGGGGCCTGGAAACACCATATATTTT. Protein: CATSSWNRGPGNTIYF.

This clonotype was observed a few times. The chain combines TRBV29-1 with TRBJ2-1; the D call may be TRBD1 or TRBD2 (5 bases each). V was clipped by 5 bases and J by 7 bases, with 18 bases between them. The length of the CDR3 is 14 residues. The germline CDR1 and CDR2 sequences are SQVTM and ANQGSEA. DNA for the CDR3: TGCAGCGTTCGGGACCGTTATACTGGTAATGAGCAGTTCTTC. Amino acid sequence: CSVRDRYTGNEQFF.

This sequence joins TRBV6-2 or TRBV6-3 and TRBJ2-2, with 11 bases aligning to TRBD2. Germline lookup yields CDR1 MNHEY and CDR2 SVGEGT. Trimming took 4 bases from V and 6 from J; bases not matched to a gene: 7. This CDR3 is 16 amino acids long. CDR3 DNA: TGTGCCAGCAGTTCCCTGACTAGCGGGGAACCCGGGGAGCTGTTTTTT. This codes for CASSSLTSGEPGELFF.

This clonotype was counted a few times. V and J are TRBV7-9 and TRBJ2-3; TRBD2 aligns across 14 bases. The germline CDR1 and CDR2 sequences are SEHNR and FQNEAQ (reference sequence). Trimming at V came to 4 bases and at J to 5 bases, leaving 5 bases not matched to a gene. CDR3 length equals 16 residues. CDR3 nucleotide sequence: TGTGCCAGCAGCTCGGGACTAGCGGGAGAAGGAGATACGCAGTATTTT. This encodes CASSSGLAGEGDTQYF.

This clonotype came up a few times. The rearrangement links TRBV7-2 to TRBJ2-1; 7 bases agree with TRBD1. This CDR3 contains 22 residues. Trimming removed 5 bases from V and 0 bases from J; junction bases left unmatched: 25. The germline V gene encodes CDR1 SGHTA and CDR2 FQGNSA. CDR3 coding DNA: TGTGCCAGCAGCAGATTCCGGTTTAGACAGGGAGCCAGCCCCGTCTCCTACAATGAGCAGTTCTTC. Its protein product is CASSRFRFRQGASPVSYNEQFF.

This clonotype has only a few counts. The genes are TRBV12-3 or TRBV12-4 and TRBJ2-1; 14 bases match TRBD2. The CDR3 runs to 18 residues. V trimming: 3 bases; J trimming: 8 bases; junction bases outside the gene matches: 12. In DNA, the CDR3 is TGTGCCAGCAGTTTTCATTCTCTACCGGGACTAGCGGGGGATGAGCAGTTCTTC. It is translated as CASSFHSLPGLAGDEQFF.

CDR3 region: CASLFHLANTGELFF. For the CDR3, the DNA is TGTGCCAGCCTTTTCCACCTAGCGAACACCGGGGAGCTGTTTTTT. This chain joins TRBV12-3 or TRBV12-4 and TRBJ2-2; D uncertain. The CDR3 totals 15 residues. The V end lost 8 bases, the J end lost 0 bases, and 13 bases lay between the germline ends.

The sample holds a few counts of this clonotype. The germline gene is not matched at one end of the junction; a read error may be the cause. The chain carries TRBV5-5 and TRBJ2-2; 10 nucleotides match TRBD2. CDR1 is SGHKS and CDR2 is YYEKEE in the germline V gene (reference sequence). The CDR3 covers 15 residues. For the CDR3, the DNA is TGTGCCAGCAGCTTGACTAGCGGGAACGCCGGGGAGCTGTTTTTT. Translation: CASSLTSGNAGELFF.

This clonotype was observed at least ten times. This sequence joins TRBV20-1 and TRBJ1-4; 8 bases align to TRBD1. The CDR3 loop spans 13 amino acids. Unmatched junction bases numbered 4, after V lost 5 bases and J lost 5 bases. Germline V lookup: CDR1 DFQATT, CDR2 SNEGSKA (reference sequence). This CDR3 reads CSAVDRGNEKLFF. As DNA, the CDR3 is TGCAGTGCTGTAGACAGGGGCAATGAAAAACTGTTTTTT.

This clonotype has more than one count but fewer than ten. The chain recombines TRBV15 with TRBJ1-1, with TRBD1 as a possible D gene (5 bases). This CDR3 spans 17 amino acids. Germline V CDR1 and CDR2: LNHNV, YYDKDF (reference sequence). Trimming removed 0 bases at V and 11 bases at J, with 25 bases between. CDR3 amino acids: CATSRDSVVGADGLAFF. CDR3 nucleotides: TGTGCCACCAGCAGAGATTCGGTGGTAGGGGCAGACGGGTTGGCTTTCTTT. Using reference TRBV15 and TRBJ1-1 for the parts outside the CDR3, the full variable domain is DAMVIQNPRYQVTQFGKPVTLSCSQTLNHNVMYWYQQKSSQAPKLLFHYYDKDFNNEADTPDNFQSRRPNTSFCFLDIRSPGLGDTAMYLCATSRDSVVGADGLAFFGQGTRLTVV.

This clonotype was observed a few times. The CDR3 is CASSSGAGGRTDTQYF. The DNA of the CDR3 is TGCGCCAGCAGCTCGGGGGCAGGGGGCCGCACAGATACGCAGTATTTT. The J gene is TRBJ2-3, the V gene TRBV5-1, with 8 bases matching TRBD1. V lost 3 bases to trimming and J lost 1 base; unmatched junction nucleotides: 7. Germline CDR1 reads SGHRS; CDR2 reads YFSETQ. The CDR3 covers 16 residues.

This clonotype was counted many times. The rearrangement joins TRBV28 to TRBJ2-5; D remains ambiguous. The V end lost 8 bases, the J end lost 5 bases, and 12 bases lay between the germline ends. Germline V CDR1 and CDR2: MDHEN, SYDVKM. This CDR3 region has 12 residues. As DNA, the CDR3 is TGTGCCAGCTTGGACGGTGGGGAGACCCAGTACTTC. Translation: CASLDGGETQYF.

The chain is built from TRBV7-2 and TRBJ2-3; D tentatively fits TRBD1 or TRBD2 (6 bases each). Trimming left V 8 bases short and J 4 bases short, with 22 bases between. This CDR3 comprises 16 residues. The V gene's germline CDR1 is SGHTA and CDR2 FQGNSA. CDR3 sequence: CASGPPRRGSADTQYF. For the CDR3, the DNA is TGTGCCAGCGGCCCCCCGAGGAGGGGGTCTGCAGATACGCAGTATTTT.

The chain's CDR3 is CAWSRRGSDTQYF. The CDR3 DNA sequence: TGTGCCTGGAGTCGTAGGGGTTCCGATACGCAGTATTTT. The chain recombines TRBV30 with TRBJ2-3; D is perhaps TRBD1 (5 bases). This CDR3 is 13 amino acids long. The V end lost 2 bases, the J end lost 6 bases, and 12 bases lay between the germline ends. Germline CDR1 is GTSNPN and CDR2 is SVGIG (reference sequence).

Here the CDR3 reads CSADSGGEETQYF. CDR3 DNA sequence: TGCAGTGCTGATAGCGGGGGAGAAGAGACCCAGTACTTC. The genes are TRBV20-1 and TRBJ2-5; 9 bases agree with TRBD2. J gave up 3 bases and V 5 bases, and 4 bases lay outside the gene matches. Germline values: CDR1 DFQATT, CDR2 SNEGSKA (reference sequence). CDR3 size: 13 residues.

This clonotype was counted only a few times. The rearrangement joins TRBV6-2 or TRBV6-3 to TRBJ2-5; D unresolved. Germline V CDR1 and CDR2: MNHEY, SVGEGT. CDR3 length: 15 amino acids. V shed 2 bases and J shed 5 bases, with 15 bases lying between them. For the CDR3, the DNA is TGTGCCAGCAGTTACGTCGGCAGCCTGGGCGAGACCCAGTACTTC. The encoded protein is CASSYVGSLGETQYF.

The DNA for the CDR3 is TGTGCCAGCAGCTTCCCTGATACAGATACGCAGTATTTT. It codes for CASSFPDTDTQYF. The chain employs TRBV7-2 and TRBJ2-3, with D unresolved. Looked up from germline, CDR1 is SGHTA and CDR2 is FQGNSA. V dropped 3 bases and J dropped 3 bases, with 7 bases sitting between them. The CDR3 totals 13 residues.

This clonotype has more than one count but fewer than ten. The CDR3 loop reads CATSRDGRDNTYEQYF. In DNA, the CDR3 is TGTGCCACCAGCAGAGATGGGCGGGATAATACCTACGAGCAGTACTTC. The J gene is TRBJ2-7, the V gene TRBV15; possibly TRBD2 for D (6 bases). CDR3 size: 16 residues. Trimming cost V 0 bases and J 2 bases, with 14 bases left between them. The germline V gene encodes CDR1 LNHNV and CDR2 YYDKDF (reference sequence).